This entry is about one TCR beta chain. The antigen remains unidentified. Germline loops: CDR1 GTSNPN, CDR2 SVGIG (reference sequence). CDR3 length equals 15 residues. The record originates from a study of monozygotic twins with inflammatory bowel disease. Study-wide points: Relative clonotype sharing with others was diminished in IBD patients versus healthy twins, particularly with disease activity. Among IBD patients, TCRbeta diversity (inverse Simpson) was lower than in healthy co-twins.

TCRdb reprocessed the 5' RACE reads and keeps a single row for each CDR3 protein, giving no DNA. In all, the sample yields 300,000 to 400,000 distinct CDR3 sequences. Sequenced input: blood. This chain links TRBV30 with TRBJ1-2; the D call from TCRdb, TRBD1, cannot be confirmed without DNA. The clonotype was recovered from a human donor with ulcerative colitis or Crohn's disease, or a healthy co-twin of an affected twin (not recorded which). This CDR3 is CAWSPTGTAVGGYTF.